These 28 T cell receptor beta chains came from one sample sequenced in a study of blood T cell repertoires in COVID-19. Clones were read by immunoSEQ multiplex PCR, and TCRdb kept only the in-frame ones, dropping some. The sample consists of 200,000 to 250,000 clones, 85% to 90% of them appearing once. Sequenced: peripheral blood. All receptors derive from a woman aged 45-60 years with acute or convalescent COVID-19.

The chain carries TRBV30 and TRBJ2-7, with TRBD1 identical over 7 bases. This CDR3 region has 13 residues. Germline-derived CDR1 and CDR2 are GTSNPN and SVGIG (reference sequence). Trimming cost V 2 bases and J 6 bases; bases outside gene matches: 7. The CDR3 DNA follows: TGTGCCTGGAGTTTAGACAGGGTGGGCGAGCAGTACTTC. Its translation is CAWSLDRVGEQYF.

The chain links TRBV14 to TRBJ1-3; a possible D gene is TRBD1 (6 bases). Trimming cost V 1 base and J 0 bases, with 10 bases left between them. Germline CDR1 reads SGHDN; CDR2 reads FVKESK. The length of the CDR3 is 16 residues. The CDR3 sequence is CASSQGGQISGNTIYF. CDR3 in DNA: TGTGCCAGCAGCCAAGGTGGACAGATCTCTGGAAACACCATATATTTT.

The V gene is TRBV5-6, the J gene TRBJ2-3, with TRBD2 identical over 7 bases. The CDR3 sequence is 15 residues long. Germline CDR1 reads SGHDT; CDR2 reads YYEEEE. Trimming removed 0 bases from V and 4 bases from J; junction bases left unmatched: 5. The CDR3 DNA is TGTGCCAGCAGCTTGGGACTAGCTCTCGCAGATACGCAGTATTTT. Its protein product is CASSLGLALADTQYF.

The genes are TRBV9 and TRBJ2-4; D may be TRBD2 (5 bases). There are 13 residues in the CDR3. The germline V gene encodes CDR1 SGDLS and CDR2 YYNGEE. V was cut by 4 bases and J by 2 bases, with 7 bases left in between. CDR3 nucleotides: TGTGCCAGCAGCCCCGGGACCAAAAACATTCAGTACTTC. Translating gives CASSPGTKNIQYF.

This clone was observed once. The V gene is TRBV19, the J gene TRBJ2-1; 11 bases are a match to TRBD2. The CDR3 consists of 17 residues. The V gene end was trimmed by 5 bases and the J gene end by 0 bases; junction bases not matched to a gene: 6. CDR1 and CDR2 (germline): LNHDA, SQIVND (reference sequence). The CDR3 DNA is TGTGCCAGTAGTCTTCGACTAGCGGGACTCTCCTACAATGAGCAGTTCTTC. It specifies CASSLRLAGLSYNEQFF.

A remark on this clone: Other DNA sequences in this sample translate to the same CDR3. The rearrangement joins TRBV18 to TRBJ1-2; TRBD1 matches at 7 bases. The V gene's germline CDR1 is KGHSH and CDR2 LQKENI. The CDR3 loop spans 14 amino acids. The V segment lost 1 base and the J segment 2 bases; nucleotides outside the gene matches: 1. CDR3 nucleotides: TGTGCCAGCTCACCACTGACAGGGAACTATGGCTACACCTTC. Amino acids: CASSPLTGNYGYTF.

This clone is a singleton in its sample. J is TRBJ1-2 and V is TRBV19; 11 nucleotides match TRBD1. Looked up from germline, CDR1 is LNHDA and CDR2 is SQIVND (reference sequence). The CDR3 runs 15 residues. V was pared by 8 bases and J by 4 bases, with 9 bases of the junction left unmatched. CDR3 amino acids: CASWAGQGAGYGYTF. The CDR3 nucleotides read TGTGCCAGTTGGGCTGGACAGGGGGCAGGCTATGGCTACACCTTC.

This chain connects TRBV5-1 to TRBJ1-1; possibly TRBD1 for D (5 bases). CDR1 and CDR2 from the germline V gene are SGHRS and YFSETQ. The germline V and J ends were trimmed by 4 bases and 11 bases, with 12 bases remaining between them. The CDR3 is 11 amino acids. The CDR3 is CASSPGRGAFF. CDR3 in DNA: TGCGCCAGCAGCCCCGGGAGGGGTGCTTTCTTT.

This rearrangement joins TRBV11-2 to TRBJ1-2, with 7 bases lining up with TRBD1. This CDR3 contains 14 residues. V dropped 2 bases and J dropped 8; count of bases not matched to a gene: 8. CDR1 is SGHAT and CDR2 is FQNNGV in the germline V gene. The CDR3 loop is CASSLFLTGEGYTF. In DNA, the CDR3 is TGTGCCAGCAGCTTATTCTTAACAGGGGAAGGCTACACCTTC. Filled out from reference TRBV11-2 and TRBJ1-2, the complete variable domain reads EAGVAQSPRYKIIEKRQSVAFWCNPISGHATLYWYQQILGQGPKLLIQFQNNGVVDDSQLPKDRFSAERLKGVDSTLKIQPAKLEDSAVYLCASSLFLTGEGYTFGSGTRLTVV.

The chain couples TRBV30 to TRBJ2-7; D gene uncertain. Germline V gene sequence: CDR1 GTSNPN, CDR2 SVGIG (reference sequence). This CDR3 has 12 amino acids. Trimming stripped 2 bases from V and 8 bases from J, with 13 bases between. The CDR3 region has the DNA TGTGCCTGGAGTTCTTTTGGCGGAAAGCAGTACTTC. Translated: CAWSSFGGKQYF.

The chain combines TRBV3-1 (or the pseudogene TRBV3-2) with TRBJ1-2, with 7 bases matching TRBD1. The germline V gene encodes CDR1 LGHDT and CDR2 YNNKEL (reference sequence). V was clipped by 8 bases and J by 4 bases; unmatched bases: 13. The CDR3 runs to 15 residues. CDR3 nucleotides: TGTGCCAGCCCGCGCACAGGGGAAGAGAGCTATGGCTACACCTTC. Translation: CASPRTGEESYGYTF.

This rearrangement joins TRBV6-1 to TRBJ2-7, with D tentatively TRBD2 (6 bases). In germline, CDR1 is MNHNS, CDR2 SASEGT. V dropped 6 bases and J dropped 7 bases, with 13 bases sitting between them. This CDR3 spans 12 amino acids. DNA of the CDR3: TGTGCCAGCAGCCGGGACTTTCTGGAGCAGTACTTC. It yields the protein CASSRDFLEQYF.

Turning to this clone: The sample holds other DNA sequences that translate to the same CDR3. The rearrangement links TRBV19 to TRBJ2-3; 12 bases align to TRBD1. The germline V gene encodes CDR1 LNHDA and CDR2 SQIVND (reference sequence). V gave up 6 bases and J gave up 2 bases; unmatched junction bases: 3. The CDR3 has 15 amino acids. CDR3 sequence reads: CASSPGQGATDTQYF. The CDR3 bases are TGTGCCAGTAGCCCGGGACAGGGGGCCACAGATACGCAGTATTTT. Full variable domain (rest looked up from reference TRBV19 and TRBJ2-3): DGGITQSPKYLFRKEGQNVTLSCEQNLNHDAMYWYRQDPGQGLRLIYYSQIVNDFQKGDIAEGYSVSREKKESFPLTVTSAQKNPTAFYLCASSPGQGATDTQYFGPGTRLTVL.

V usage is TRBV7-2 and J usage is TRBJ2-1; 9 bases align to TRBD2. The junction had 1 base not matched to a gene; V was cut back by 2 bases and J by 5 bases. Germline V lookup: CDR1 SGHTA, CDR2 FQGNSA. The CDR3 is 14 amino acids. The CDR3 DNA sequence: TGTGCCAGCAGCTTACAGCGGGGGGACAATGAGCAGTTCTTC. Its translation is CASSLQRGDNEQFF. The variable domain in full, completed from reference TRBV7-2 and TRBJ2-1, reads GAGVSQSPSNKVTEKGKDVELRCDPISGHTALYWYRQSLGQGLEFLIYFQGNSAPDKSGLPSDRFSAERTGGSVSTLTIQRTQQEDSAVYLCASSLQRGDNEQFFGPGTRLTVL.

The chain employs TRBV4-3 and TRBJ2-5, with 9 bases lining up with TRBD1. The CDR3 covers 16 residues. V dropped 0 bases and J dropped 5; count of bases not matched to a gene: 7. Germline V gene data show CDR1 as LGHNA and CDR2 as YSLEER. The CDR3, as DNA: TGCGCCAGCAGCCAAGATACAGGGACAGGGTGGGAGACCCAGTACTTC. The encoded protein is CASSQDTGTGWETQYF.

This chain joins TRBV4-3 and TRBJ2-7; TRBD1 might be the D (5 bases). CDR1 and CDR2 (germline): LGHNA, YSLEER. The CDR3 sequence is 13 residues long. V was shortened by 1 base and J by 5 bases, with 9 bases between the two germline ends. DNA for the CDR3: TGCGCCAGCAGCCAAGGCAGGGTTCACGAGCAGTACTTC. It is translated as CASSQGRVHEQYF.

The count of this clone is one. The V call is TRBV6-2 or TRBV6-3, the J call TRBJ2-7, with D possibly matching TRBD2 (6 bases). Germline V gives CDR1 MNHEY, CDR2 SVGEGT. The CDR3 loop spans 14 amino acids. With 4 bases removed from V and 2 bases from J, the gap between germline ends came to 12 bases. CDR3 in amino acids: CASSSRSGTYEQYF. CDR3 sequence (DNA): TGTGCCAGCAGTTCGCGTAGCGGAACCTACGAGCAGTACTTC.

The chain couples TRBV7-9 to TRBJ2-1; 10 nucleotides agree with TRBD1. The CDR3 has 15 amino acids. The V gene end was trimmed by 1 base and the J gene end by 7 bases; junction bases not matched to a gene: 4. The germline V gene encodes CDR1 SEHNR and CDR2 FQNEAQ (reference sequence). CDR3 region: CASSLVTGGGNEQFF. In DNA, the CDR3 is TGTGCCAGCAGCTTAGTGACAGGGGGCGGGAATGAGCAGTTCTTC.

The CDR3 here is CAISESGQAGNQPQHF. The CDR3 region has the DNA TGTGCCATCAGTGAGTCAGGACAGGCGGGCAATCAGCCCCAGCATTTT. The J gene is TRBJ1-5, the V gene TRBV10-3; 7 nucleotides align to TRBD1. V lost 0 bases and J lost 2; bases outside the gene matches: 4. CDR1 and CDR2 (germline): ENHRY, SYGVKD. This CDR3 spans 16 amino acids.

The rearrangement joins TRBV4-2 to TRBJ1-2; 7 bases map to TRBD1. Germline lookup yields CDR1 LGHNA and CDR2 YNFKEQ. V shed 0 bases and J 4 bases; nucleotides not matched to a gene: 5. The CDR3 spans 15 residues. The CDR3 nucleotides read TGTGCCAGCAGCCAAGATTCCGGGACAGTCTATGGCTACACCTTC. It encodes CASSQDSGTVYGYTF.

The chain couples TRBV6-6 to TRBJ1-6; no definite D call. The V end lost 4 bases, the J end lost 5 bases, and 12 bases lay between the germline ends. This CDR3 has 15 amino acids. Germline V lookup: CDR1 MNHNY, CDR2 SVGAGI (reference sequence). Here the CDR3 DNA reads TGTGCCAGCAGTTCGGAACAGTTTGATAATTCACCCCTCCACTTT. Translated, it gives CASSSEQFDNSPLHF.

The gene calls are TRBV5-4 and TRBJ2-3; a weak D match, TRBD1 (5 bases). The CDR3 totals 14 residues. Germline assignment: CDR1 SGHNT and CDR2 YYREEE (reference sequence). Trimming took 0 bases from V and 2 from J, leaving 7 bases between them. CDR3 residues: CASSLEQVTDTQYF. The DNA for the CDR3 is TGTGCCAGCAGCTTGGAACAGGTCACAGATACGCAGTATTTT.

This clone was seen only once. The rearrangement uses TRBV9 and TRBJ2-1; 12 bases line up with TRBD2. The CDR3 runs 14 residues. Per the germline V gene, CDR1 is SGDLS and CDR2 is YYNGEE. Unmatched junction bases numbered 7, after V lost 7 bases and J lost 8 bases. CDR3 residues: CASGRTSGNDEQFF. The CDR3 DNA sequence: TGTGCCAGCGGTCGGACTAGCGGGAACGATGAGCAGTTCTTC.

This clone was recorded a few times. The rearrangement uses TRBV12-3 or TRBV12-4 and TRBJ1-3; 8 bases are shared with TRBD1. The V segment lost 7 bases and the J segment 2 bases; nucleotides outside the gene matches: 1. The CDR3 sequence is 13 residues long. The CDR3 sequence is CASIQGAGNTIYF. In nucleotides, the CDR3 is TGTGCCAGCATACAGGGGGCTGGAAACACCATATATTTT.

The genes are TRBV5-4 and TRBJ2-3; 8 bases align to TRBD2. Germline lookup yields CDR1 SGHNT and CDR2 YYREEE (reference sequence). V lost 6 bases and J lost 5; bases outside the gene matches: 14. This CDR3 has 16 residues. The CDR3 protein is CASMGEAGVAGDTQYF. The CDR3 nucleotides are TGTGCCAGCATGGGCGAAGCGGGAGTCGCGGGAGATACGCAGTATTTT.

V gene TRBV15 combines with J gene TRBJ2-5; D is possibly TRBD1 (5 bases). The CDR3 spans 15 residues. V lost 5 bases and J 4 bases, leaving 17 bases between the germline ends. Germline CDR1 is LNHNV and CDR2 is YYDKDF (reference sequence). CDR3 protein: CATSDSRRVLETQYF. The CDR3 DNA follows: TGTGCCACCAGCGACAGCCGTCGGGTATTAGAGACCCAGTACTTC. The whole variable domain, filled in from reference TRBV15 and TRBJ2-5, reads DAMVIQNPRYQVTQFGKPVTLSCSQTLNHNVMYWYQQKSSQAPKLLFHYYDKDFNNEADTPDNFQSRRPNTSFCFLDIRSPGLGDTAMYLCATSDSRRVLETQYFGPGTRLLVL.

The gene calls are TRBV30 and TRBJ1-1; D is possibly TRBD1 (6 bases). The CDR3 sequence is 13 residues long. CDR1 is GTSNPN, CDR2 SVGIG, per germline (reference sequence). The V gene lost 0 bases and the J gene lost 4 bases, with 9 bases spanning the gap. CDR3 residues: CAWSVRGGTEAFF. DNA of the CDR3: TGTGCCTGGAGTGTAAGAGGGGGCACTGAAGCTTTCTTT.

This chain joins TRBV18 and TRBJ2-1, with a tentative D call TRBD1 (6 bases). Trimming pared 3 bases from V and 7 bases from J, leaving 22 bases between. The CDR3 is 17 residues long. Per germline, CDR1 KGHSH and CDR2 LQKENI. The CDR3 loop reads CASSPHREIVLGNEQFF. The CDR3 nucleotides are TGTGCCAGCTCACCCCACAGGGAGATTGTTTTAGGGAATGAGCAGTTCTTC.